This TCR beta chain was captured by sequencing in a study of PD-1 blockade in classical Hodgkin lymphoma. All the patients suffered relapse after autologous stem cell transplantation, and brentuximab vedotin exposure differed. Here immunoSEQ multiplex PCR was the method, and the copy in TCRdb shows in-frame clones only, minus some. The sample includes 40,000 to 45,000 clones, 76% of them seen just once. V shed 3 bases and J shed 2 bases, with 26 bases lying between them. Germline-derived CDR1 and CDR2 are GTSNPN and SVGIG (reference sequence). There are 19 residues in the CDR3. The sequence came from a human donor with classical Hodgkin lymphoma. The sequencing here drew on peripheral blood mononuclear cells (PBMCs), taken at baseline. This rearrangement joins TRBV30 to TRBJ2-1, with D tentatively TRBD2 (6 bases). CDR3 amino acids: CAWRPHGGGTGVAYNEQFF. For the CDR3, the DNA is TGTGCCTGGAGACCGCACGGAGGTGGTACGGGAGTTGCCTACAATGAGCAGTTCTTC.